A selection of T cell receptor beta chains follows, all from one sample in a study of blood T cell repertoires in COVID-19. Clones were sequenced by immunoSEQ multiplex PCR, and TCRdb holds only the in-frame ones, with some missing. Of around 320,000 clones in the sample, about 90% were seen once. Sequencing was performed on peripheral blood. The receptors come from a woman in her thirties with COVID-19, enrolled during active disease. Both conserved end residues are part of each CDR3. The D gene is left open where the match is weak. The size of a clone is reported for some rows only, either as once, few or many, or as a class for expanded clones.

J gene	clone size	V gene	D gene	CDR3 length	CDR3 DNA	CDR3 protein
TRBJ1-2	once	TRBV15	TRBD1	15	TGTGCCACCAGCAGGGGACAGCAAGTTTCGCGGGGCTACACCTTC	CATSRGQQVSRGYTF
TRBJ1-5	-	TRBV27	TRBD1	14	TGTGCCAGCAGTTTACAGGGGGGCAATCAGCCCCAGCATTTT	CASSLQGGNQPQHF
TRBJ2-4	-	TRBV3-1/TRBV3-2	-	13	TGTGCCAGCAGCGCCACACAGAAAAACATTCAGTACTTC	CASSATQKNIQYF
TRBJ1-5	-	TRBV2	-	12	TGTGCCAGCAGGGGCAGTAATCAGCCCCAGCATTTT	CASRGSNQPQHF
TRBJ2-2	-	TRBV14	TRBD1	19	TGTGCCAGCAGTCCCGGGACAGTGAGGGGGTTTCTTCTCACCGGGGAGCTGTTTTTT	CASSPGTVRGFLLTGELFF
TRBJ2-5	-	TRBV3-1/TRBV3-2	TRBD1	14	TGTGCCAGCACCTCCGGGACAGGGGTAGAGACCCAGTACTTC	CASTSGTGVETQYF
TRBJ1-2	once	TRBV6-5	TRBD1	15	TGTGCCAGCAGTTACAGGGACAGGGGGCAATATGGCTACACCTTC	CASSYRDRGQYGYTF
TRBJ1-1	-	TRBV10-1	TRBD1	15	TGCGCCAGCAGTGAGTCGAGACAGGGGAACACTGAAGCTTTCTTT	CASSESRQGNTEAFF
TRBJ2-7	-	TRBV28	TRBD2	15	TGTGCCAGCAGTTTACTAGCGGGGGTTTCCTACGAGCAGTACTTC	CASSLLAGVSYEQYF
TRBJ2-5	-	TRBV28	-	14	TGTGCCAGCAGTTCCTATCAGGGTCGAGAGACCCAGTACTTC	CASSSYQGRETQYF
TRBJ2-1	-	TRBV19	-	13	TGTGCCAGTAGTAGCGGGTCCTACAATGAGCAGTTCTTC	CASSSGSYNEQFF
TRBJ1-1	few	TRBV15	TRBD1	14	TGTGCCACCAGCAGACCGAGACAGGGCACTGAAGCTTTCTTT	CATSRPRQGTEAFF
TRBJ2-1	-	TRBV10-1	-	13	TGCGCCAGCAGTGTCGGGGTAGGGATTGAGCAGTTCTTC	CASSVGVGIEQFF
TRBJ2-7	-	TRBV27	TRBD1	14	TGTGCCAGCAGCTTGGGACAGGGAGGCTACGAGCAGTACTTC	CASSLGQGGYEQYF
TRBJ1-1	-	TRBV12-3/TRBV12-4	-	11	TGTGCCAGCAGTCCAGGGACTGAAGCTTTCTTT	CASSPGTEAFF
TRBJ2-2	-	TRBV4-1	TRBD2	17	TGCGCCAGCAGCCAAGAGGGCTGGCGGGGGGTGACCGGGGAGCTGTTTTTT	CASSQEGWRGVTGELFF
TRBJ2-3	-	TRBV3-1/TRBV3-2	TRBD1	20	TGTGCCAGCAGCCGCGAGTCCGGGACAGGGTTTCTTTTAGACACAGATACGCAGTATTTT	CASSRESGTGFLLDTDTQYF
TRBJ2-7	-	TRBV4-2	TRBD2	16	TGTGCCAGCAGCCAAGCGCATCTAGCGGGGGTTTACGAGCAGTACTTC	CASSQAHLAGVYEQYF
TRBJ1-4	-	TRBV18	-	15	TGTGCCAGCTCAATTCCAGTTGCAACTAATGAAAAACTGTTTTTT	CASSIPVATNEKLFF
TRBJ2-3	-	TRBV6-9	-	15	TGTGCCAGCAGTTATATGGGGGCCTCCAATCATACGCAGTATTTT	CASSYMGASNHTQYF
TRBJ2-7	-	TRBV3-1/TRBV3-2	TRBD1	14	TGTGCCAGCAGCCTGGGACAGGGGGATTACGAGCAGTACTTC	CASSLGQGDYEQYF
TRBJ1-4	-	TRBV7-8	-	16	TGTGCCAGCAGCTCTTCCGCGGCTCTGGAGAATGAAAAACTGTTTTTT	CASSSSAALENEKLFF
TRBJ2-6	-	TRBV15	-	15	TGTGCCACCAGCCCCTACCGTCCAGGGGCCAACGTCCTGACTTTC	CATSPYRPGANVLTF
TRBJ1-1	-	TRBV6-5	TRBD1	15	TGTGCCAGCAGCGCCTCGACAGGGGGAGAGACTGAAGCTTTCTTT	CASSASTGGETEAFF
TRBJ1-1	-	TRBV19	-	14	TGTGCCACTACGAGAACAGGGATGAACACTGAAGCTTTCTTT	CATTRTGMNTEAFF
TRBJ1-2	-	TRBV5-8	-	16	TGTGCCAGCAGCTTGGAACCGGAGGGGTGGAGCTATGGCTACACCTTC	CASSLEPEGWSYGYTF
TRBJ2-3	-	TRBV3-1/TRBV3-2	-	12	TGTGCCAGCAGCCTCTATGCCGATACGCAGTATTTT	CASSLYADTQYF
TRBJ1-4	-	TRBV5-1	TRBD1	14	TGCGCCAGCAGCGAACAGGGGCTTAGTGAAAAACTGTTTTTT	CASSEQGLSEKLFF
TRBJ2-2	-	TRBV7-6	-	15	TGTGCCAGCAGCCCTATCCGGCGGGGCACTGGGGAGCTGTTTTTT	CASSPIRRGTGELFF
TRBJ1-2	-	TRBV4-1	TRBD1	13	TGCGCCAGCAGCAAGGGACAGGGCCATGGCTACACCTTC	CASSKGQGHGYTF
TRBJ1-2	once	TRBV6-5	-	10	TGCGCCATTCGGGGGGGCGGCTACACCTTC	CAIRGGGYTF
TRBJ1-1	-	TRBV19	-	14	TGTGCCAGTAGTATAGTGGGGGGTGGAACTGAAGCTTTCTTT	CASSIVGGGTEAFF